This TCR beta chain is drawn from a study of somatic mutations in cytotoxic T cells in rheumatoid arthritis. Looking at the study overall: Right after diagnosis, and before any treatment had started, patient peripheral blood (about 30 ml EDTA) was drawn. Study-level results: In rheumatoid arthritis patients, unlike healthy controls, CD8+ clonality rose with age. About an eighth of the roughly 60 patients had a largest CD8+ clone above 20% of CD8+ cells. Any difference in CD8+ T-cell clonality between patients who had rheumatoid arthritis and healthy controls who were age-matched was not statistically significant.

Germline V gene sequence: CDR1 SGDLS, CDR2 YYNGEE. The CDR3 sequence is 15 residues long. Trimming removed 0 bases from V and 11 bases from J; junction bases left unmatched: 8. Details on this clone: The antigen remains undetermined.

The assay was immunoSEQ multiplex PCR, and TCRdb's table has in-frame clones only and misses some. The sample records 25,000 to 35,000 clones, about 87% being singletons. The chain joins TRBV9 to TRBJ1-1, with 12 nucleotides matching TRBD1. The source of this sequence is an adult with rheumatoid arthritis. Input material: CD8+ T cells sorted from blood. This chain's CDR3 is CASSVAPGQGALAFF. Written as DNA, the CDR3 is TGTGCCAGCAGCGTAGCTCCGGGACAGGGGGCCCTGGCTTTCTTT.